This T cell receptor (beta chain) was obtained from a study of cytomegalovirus exposure and HLA in healthy donors. At the level of the study: A prior study identified roughly 110 million unique TCR beta sequences from about 180 million T cells. Study-wide results and limits: The classifier reportedly diagnosed cytomegalovirus status with high specificity and sensitivity. For most subjects, TCR beta sequences were reported to predict HLA-A and HLA-B alleles with accuracy.

V was trimmed by 4 bases and J by 2 bases, leaving 8 bases between them. The CDR3 has 13 residues. CDR1 SGHTA and CDR2 FQGTGA come from the germline V gene. In regard to this clone: Its matching antigen is unknown.

With 60 Vbeta and 13 Jbeta primers, the PCR was carried out. The method was immunoSEQ multiplex PCR; TCRdb's version includes in-frame clones alone and lacks a portion of them. The sample contains some 150,000 clones, roughly 84% of which appear only once. The sequenced material came from PBMCs. The receptor comes from a boy aged 2 to 9 in good health and CMV-seronegative. The chain is built from TRBV7-3 and TRBJ2-5; perhaps TRBD2 as D (6 bases). The CDR3 sequence is CASSWGLQETQYF. CDR3 nucleotide sequence: TGTGCCAGCAGCTGGGGACTTCAAGAGACCCAGTACTTC.